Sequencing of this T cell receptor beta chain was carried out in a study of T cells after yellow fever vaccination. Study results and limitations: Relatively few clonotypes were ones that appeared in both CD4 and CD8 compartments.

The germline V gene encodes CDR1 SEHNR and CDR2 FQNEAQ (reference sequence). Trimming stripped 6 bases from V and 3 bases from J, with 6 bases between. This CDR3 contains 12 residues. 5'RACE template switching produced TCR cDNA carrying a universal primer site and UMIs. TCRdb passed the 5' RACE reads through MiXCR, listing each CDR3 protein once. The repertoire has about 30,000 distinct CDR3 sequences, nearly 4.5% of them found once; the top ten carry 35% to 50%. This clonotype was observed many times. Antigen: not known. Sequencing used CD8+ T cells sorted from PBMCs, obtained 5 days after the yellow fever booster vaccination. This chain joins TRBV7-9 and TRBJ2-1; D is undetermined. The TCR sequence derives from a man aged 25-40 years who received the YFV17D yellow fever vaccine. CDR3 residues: CASRELYNEQFF. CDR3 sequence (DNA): TGTGCCAGCAGGGAGCTCTACAATGAGCAGTTCTTC.